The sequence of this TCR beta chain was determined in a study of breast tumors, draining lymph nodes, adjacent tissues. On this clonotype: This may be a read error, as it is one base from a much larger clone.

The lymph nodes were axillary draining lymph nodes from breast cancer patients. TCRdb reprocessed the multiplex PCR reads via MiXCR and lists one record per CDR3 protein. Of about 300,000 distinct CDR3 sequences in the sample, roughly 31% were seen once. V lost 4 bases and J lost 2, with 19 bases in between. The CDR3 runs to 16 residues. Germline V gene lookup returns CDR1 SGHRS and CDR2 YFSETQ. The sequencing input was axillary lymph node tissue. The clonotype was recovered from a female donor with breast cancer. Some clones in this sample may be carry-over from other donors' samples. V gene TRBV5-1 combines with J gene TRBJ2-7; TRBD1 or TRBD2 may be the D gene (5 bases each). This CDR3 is CASSPGSGTDTYEQYF. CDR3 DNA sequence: TGCGCCAGCAGCCCTGGCTCCGGGACGGACACCTACGAGCAGTACTTC. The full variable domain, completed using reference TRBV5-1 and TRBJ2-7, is KAGVTQTPRYLIKTRGQQVTLSCSPISGHRSVSWYQQTPGQGLQFLFEYFSETQRNKGNFPGRFSGRQFSNSRSEMNVSTLELGDSALYLCASSPGSGTDTYEQYFGPGTRLTVT.